This entry lists 14 T cell receptor beta chains sequenced from one sample in a study of shared clonotypes between healthy human individuals. This table comes from immunoSEQ multiplex PCR, and its TCRdb copy is limited to in-frame clones, with some not included. Of roughly 2.2 million clones in the sample, 80% to 95% were seen once. Sequenced material: naive CD4+ T cells from PBMCs. The subset here: CD45RA+ positively selected. The receptors derive from a man aged 18 to 29 in good health. Some clones in this sample may be carry-over from other donors' samples.

The genes are TRBV4-2 and TRBJ2-2, with D perhaps assigned TRBD1 or TRBD2 (5 bases each). Trimming left V 4 bases short and J 6 bases short, with 12 bases between. This CDR3 is 14 amino acids long. CDR1 is LGHNA and CDR2 is YNFKEQ in the germline V gene. The CDR3 DNA sequence: TGTGCCAGCAGCCGCGGAGAGGGGTCCGGGGAGCTGTTTTTT. It encodes CASSRGEGSGELFF.

The chain couples TRBV27 to TRBJ1-1, with D unclear. This CDR3 is 14 amino acids long. V gave up 5 bases and J gave up 6 bases, with 16 bases separating them. Germline V gene sequence: CDR1 MNHEY, CDR2 SMNVEV (reference sequence). CDR3: CASSLDRSRAEAFF. In DNA form, the CDR3 reads TGTGCCAGCAGTCTGGACCGTTCAAGGGCTGAAGCTTTCTTT.

The V and J genes are TRBV27 and TRBJ2-5; D tentatively fits TRBD1 or TRBD2 (5 bases each). V was shortened by 5 bases and J by 7 bases, with 23 bases between the two germline ends. Germline loops: CDR1 MNHEY, CDR2 SMNVEV (reference sequence). The CDR3 length is 16 residues. CDR3 region: CASSPRVGAGHATQYF. In nucleotides, the CDR3 is TGTGCCAGCAGTCCGAGGGTCGGGGCCGGTCATGCGACCCAGTACTTC.

The V and J genes are TRBV19 and TRBJ1-1; no reliable D call. The CDR3 sequence is 11 residues long. The V end was cut by 5 bases, the J end by 5 bases, with 6 bases between. Germline loops: CDR1 LNHDA, CDR2 SQIVND (reference sequence). The CDR3 sequence: CASSASTEAFF. The CDR3, as DNA: TGTGCCAGTAGTGCCAGTACTGAAGCTTTCTTT.

With respect to this clone: At the DNA level, this CDR3 is encoded by other sequences in the same sample as well. This chain connects TRBV18 to TRBJ1-4, with 11 bases identical to TRBD1. The CDR3 consists of 14 residues. Germline CDR1 reads KGHSH; CDR2 reads LQKENI. V shed 5 bases, J shed 7 bases, and the junction held 3 bases outside the gene matches. The CDR3 region has the DNA TGTGCCAGCTCAGCCGGGACAGGGGGTGAAAAACTGTTTTTT. Translating it yields CASSAGTGGEKLFF. Using reference TRBV18 and TRBJ1-4 for the parts outside the CDR3, the full variable domain is NAGVMQNPRHLVRRRGQEARLRCSPMKGHSHVYWYRQLPEEGLKFMVYLQKENIIDESGMPKERFSAEFPKEGPSILRIQQVVRGDSAAYFCASSAGTGGEKLFFGSGTQLSVL.

The chain is built from TRBV14 and TRBJ1-1; D is undetermined. V shed 4 bases and J shed 0 bases, with 6 bases lying between them. The CDR3 totals 13 residues. The germline CDR1 and CDR2 sequences are SGHDN and FVKESK. The CDR3 DNA sequence: TGTGCCAGCAGCCTAAACATGAACACTGAAGCTTTCTTT. Translating gives CASSLNMNTEAFF. Variable domain in full (rest from reference TRBV14 and TRBJ1-1): EAGVTQFPSHSVIEKGQTVTLRCDPISGHDNLYWYRRVMGKEIKFLLHFVKESKQDESGMPNNRFLAERTGGTYSTLKVQPAELEDSGVYFCASSLNMNTEAFFGQGTRLTVV.

V usage is TRBV11-1 and J usage is TRBJ2-3; 9 nucleotides align to TRBD1. The CDR3 totals 16 residues. V was pared by 6 bases and J by 6 bases, with 13 bases of the junction left unmatched. Germline V lookup: CDR1 SGHAT, CDR2 FQDESV (reference sequence). In DNA, the CDR3 is TGTGCCAGCAGTTCCACAGGGGGCTCCCGGGCGGATACGCAGTATTTT. Translated: CASSSTGGSRADTQYF. The complete variable domain, with remaining parts taken from reference TRBV11-1 and TRBJ2-3, reads EAEVAQSPRYKITEKSQAVAFWCDPISGHATLYWYRQILGQGPELLVQFQDESVVDDSQLPKDRFSAERLKGVDSTLKIQPAELGDSAMYLCASSSTGGSRADTQYFGPGTRLTVL.

Here the CDR3 DNA reads TGTGCCAGCAGTGAATTCGTCGGACTAGCGGGAACCGGGGAGCTGTTTTTT. This translates into CASSEFVGLAGTGELFF. The chain combines TRBV2 with TRBJ2-2; TRBD2 matches 12 bases. The CDR3 is 17 amino acids. The J segment lost 5 bases and the V segment lost 2 bases, leaving 6 bases of the junction unmatched. The germline V gene encodes CDR1 SNHLY and CDR2 FYNNEI.

The CDR3 loop reads CASSFGRSKDYNEQFF. CDR3 DNA: TGTGCCAGCAGCTTCGGACGGTCAAAGGATTACAATGAGCAGTTCTTC. J is TRBJ2-1 and V is TRBV11-1, with D unresolved. CDR1 is SGHAT and CDR2 is FQDESV in the germline V gene (reference sequence). V was shortened by 3 bases and J by 4 bases, with 16 bases between the two germline ends. The CDR3 is made up of 16 amino acids.

The chain recombines TRBV11-3 with TRBJ2-5; tentatively, D is TRBD1 (6 bases). The assigned J gene may be wrong: the sequence end matches TRBJ2-7 better. From germline, CDR1 is SGHNT and CDR2 YENEEA. The CDR3 totals 16 residues. The DNA for the CDR3 is TGTGCCAGCAGTACACTCCCCGGGACAAGGGGTTACGAGCAGTACTTC. Encoded protein: CASSTLPGTRGYEQYF.

The chain joins TRBV7-9 to TRBJ2-7, with TRBD1 matching over 9 bases. CDR3 length: 14 amino acids. V lost 4 bases to trimming and J lost 5 bases; unmatched junction nucleotides: 6. Germline CDR1 reads SEHNR; CDR2 reads FQNEAQ (reference sequence). The CDR3 sequence: CASSSRTGANEQYF. As DNA, the CDR3 is TGTGCCAGCAGCTCGCGGACAGGGGCCAACGAGCAGTACTTC.

The J gene is TRBJ2-2, the V gene TRBV10-1; D is uncertain. The V end lost 7 bases, the J end lost 5 bases, and 17 bases lay between the germline ends. The CDR3 contains 15 residues. In germline, CDR1 is WNHNN, CDR2 SYGVQD (reference sequence). Here the CDR3 DNA reads TGCGCCAGCACCTCAAGTCTTGGCTTGACCGGGGAGCTGTTTTTT. Amino acid sequence: CASTSSLGLTGELFF.

V and J are TRBV27 and TRBJ1-5; no clear D. In germline, CDR1 is MNHEY, CDR2 SMNVEV (reference sequence). Trimming left V 1 base short and J 2 bases short, with 3 bases between. CDR3 length equals 13 residues. The CDR3 DNA reads as TGTGCCAGCAGTTTATTCGGCAATCAGCCCCAGCATTTT. Encoded protein: CASSLFGNQPQHF.

A note on this clone: The sample has other DNA sequences that encode this CDR3 too. The chain has TRBV28 and TRBJ2-7, with D perhaps TRBD2 (6 bases). Germline lookup yields CDR1 MDHEN and CDR2 SYDVKM. The CDR3 covers 13 residues. The ends were cut back, 3 bases at V and 4 bases at J, with 10 bases in the middle. The CDR3 is CASSLPGVYEQYF. CDR3 bases: TGTGCCAGCAGTTTGCCGGGGGTGTACGAGCAGTACTTC.